Below, 13 T cell receptor beta chains from the same sample are listed, as sequenced in a study of STAT5B mutations in CD4+ large granular lymphocyte leukemia. Sequencing used immunoSEQ multiplex PCR; TCRdb keeps in-frame clones, though not all of them. The sample yields fewer than 45,000 clones, about 86% seen once. Sequenced material: CD4+ T cells from blood buffy coats. The receptors shown here come from a human donor in good health.

A remark on this clone: A read error may produce the germline difference seen at one junction end. The chain couples TRBV5-8 to TRBJ1-5; 7 nucleotides match TRBD1. The germline V gene encodes CDR1 SGHTS and CDR2 YDEGEE. This CDR3 has 16 amino acids. This CDR3 is CASSLGLRGGKQPQHF. The CDR3 bases are TGTGCCAGCAGCTTAGGGCTCAGGGGGGGCAAGCAGCCCCAGCATTTT.

V gene TRBV28 combines with J gene TRBJ2-7; D may be TRBD1 or TRBD2 (6 bases each). Germline V gene sequence: CDR1 MDHEN, CDR2 SYDVKM. The CDR3 length is 14 residues. V shed 2 bases and J shed 7 bases, with 15 bases lying between them. CDR3 amino acids: CASSLVQGRQEQYF. The CDR3 DNA is TGTGCCAGCAGTTTAGTTCAGGGGAGGCAAGAGCAGTACTTC. Drawing the rest from reference TRBV28 and TRBJ2-7, the complete variable domain is DVKVTQSSRYLVKRTGEKVFLECVQDMDHENMFWYRQDPGLGLRLIYFSYDVKMKEKGDIPEGYSVSREKKERFSLILESASTNQTSMYLCASSLVQGRQEQYFGPGTRLTVT.

The chain carries TRBV6-1 and TRBJ2-3, with 8 bases lining up with TRBD1. Germline assignment: CDR1 MNHNS and CDR2 SASEGT. V lost 11 bases to trimming and J lost 0 bases; unmatched junction nucleotides: 4. This CDR3 region has 13 residues. The CDR3 sequence: CAYAGGSTDTQYF. The CDR3 nucleotides read TGTGCCTACGCAGGGGGCAGCACAGATACGCAGTATTTT.

This clone was counted once. The chain carries TRBV4-1 and TRBJ1-5; D uncertain. The CDR3 extends over 17 amino acids. Deletions cut 3 bases from V and 3 bases from J, with 18 bases between. The V gene's germline CDR1 is MGHRA and CDR2 YSYEKL. Here the CDR3 DNA reads TGCGCCAGCAGCCAGGGTAGCCCGGACGGCTACAATCAGCCCCAGCATTTT. It yields the protein CASSQGSPDGYNQPQHF.

J is TRBJ1-2 and V is TRBV21-1; TRBD1 is taken as the D call from the table, unchecked against the DNA. TRBV21-1 counts as a pseudogene. This CDR3 contains 18 residues. CDR3 in amino acids: CASSKEALRDRVVYGYTF. The CDR3 DNA reads TGTGCCAGCAGCAAAGAGGCCCTGAGGGACAGGGTAGTCTATGGCTACACCTTC.

This sequence joins TRBV29-1 and TRBJ2-3, with unresolved D. CDR3 size: 15 residues. Germline values: CDR1 SQVTM, CDR2 ANQGSEA. Between the trimmed V and J ends, which lost 0 bases and 0 bases, there was a span of 10 bases. Here the CDR3 DNA reads TGCAGCGTTGAAGATCCCGGGTGGAGCACAGATACGCAGTATTTT. As protein: CSVEDPGWSTDTQYF.

The chain couples TRBV7-2 to TRBJ1-3; TRBD1 is a possible D gene (6 bases). Deletions cut 10 bases from V and 3 bases from J, with 16 bases between. The CDR3 consists of 14 residues. The germline V gene has CDR1 SGHTA and CDR2 FQGNSA. Here the CDR3 DNA reads TGTGCCATCGTACAGGGCATCAATGGAAACACCATATATTTT. Protein product: CAIVQGINGNTIYF.

The genes are TRBV27 and TRBJ1-4, with D perhaps TRBD1 (6 bases). Trimming cost V 6 bases and J 5 bases, with 22 bases left between them. This CDR3 spans 17 amino acids. Germline V gives CDR1 MNHEY, CDR2 SMNVEV (reference sequence). DNA for the CDR3: TGTGCCAGCAGCCCCAACCGGGGGGGCGCGAGAAATGAAAAACTGTTTTTT. Encoded protein: CASSPNRGGARNEKLFF. The variable domain in full, with the rest retrieved from reference TRBV27 and TRBJ1-4, is EAQVTQNPRYLITVTGKKLTVTCSQNMNHEYMSWYRQDPGLGLRQIYYSMNVEVTDKGDVPEGYKVSRKEKRNFPLILESPSPNQTSLYFCASSPNRGGARNEKLFFGSGTQLSVL.

This chain connects TRBV5-1 to TRBJ1-1; TRBD1 agrees at 8 bases. The CDR3 extends over 18 amino acids. The V gene's germline CDR1 is SGHRS and CDR2 YFSETQ. The ends lost 4 bases at V and 1 base at J; junction bases unmatched: 15. Here the CDR3 reads CASSPWTGTSTWNTEAFF. CDR3 coding DNA: TGCGCCAGCAGCCCATGGACAGGGACTTCGACGTGGAACACTGAAGCTTTCTTT.

The chain has TRBV9 and TRBJ2-1, with TRBD1 identical over 12 bases. This CDR3 is built from 17 residues. Germline values: CDR1 SGDLS, CDR2 YYNGEE. With 0 bases clipped from V and 9 bases from J, the junction kept 10 bases outside the gene matches. Here the CDR3 DNA reads TGTGCCAGCAGCGTAGGGGGAAGGGACAGGGGGCTGGTTGAGCAGTTCTTC. Translation: CASSVGGRDRGLVEQFF.

The rearrangement links TRBV15 to TRBJ1-4; D ambiguous. The CDR3 totals 17 residues. Germline loops: CDR1 LNHNV, CDR2 YYDKDF (reference sequence). The V end lost 1 base, the J end lost 5 bases, and 17 bases lay between the germline ends. CDR3 coding DNA: TGTGCCACCAGCAGAGGAATTCCCGGGTCCTCAAATGAAAAACTGTTTTTT. Amino acid sequence: CATSRGIPGSSNEKLFF.

This chain uses TRBV7-2 with TRBJ2-5; D is tentatively TRBD1 or TRBD2 (5 bases each). Germline V gene sequence: CDR1 SGHTA, CDR2 FQGNSA. The CDR3 has 16 residues. Trimming removed 5 bases from V and 2 bases from J, with 18 bases in between. This CDR3 is CASSQTRGNSQETQYF. In nucleotides, the CDR3 is TGTGCCAGCAGCCAAACCCGGGGCAACAGTCAAGAGACCCAGTACTTC.

The chain combines TRBV4-3 with TRBJ2-5, with 7 positions matching TRBD2. CDR1 is LGHNA, CDR2 YSLEER, per germline. This CDR3 is 14 amino acids long. V was clipped by 1 base and J by 4 bases; unmatched bases: 3. The CDR3 loop reads CASSQVGEGETQYF. DNA for the CDR3: TGCGCCAGCAGCCAAGTGGGGGAGGGAGAGACCCAGTACTTC.